A single sample is the source of the 4 T cell receptor beta chains below, sequenced in a study of blood T cell repertoires in COVID-19. This table comes from immunoSEQ multiplex PCR, and its TCRdb copy is limited to in-frame clones, with some not included. Of under 250,000 clones listed, about 79% are singletons. Input material: peripheral blood. These receptors were taken from a human donor in a cohort sampled during active COVID-19.

This clone has just one count. The V gene is TRBV4-2, the J gene TRBJ1-5; 8 bases map to TRBD1. The CDR3 consists of 16 residues. Germline CDR1 is LGHNA and CDR2 is YNFKEQ. Trimming removed 1 base from V and 5 bases from J; junction bases left unmatched: 7. CDR3 sequence: CASSQVETGEDQPQHF. CDR3 DNA: TGTGCCAGCAGCCAAGTAGAGACAGGGGAGGATCAGCCCCAGCATTTT.

Only a few counts were recorded for this clone. The chain couples TRBV7-9 to TRBJ1-5; 10 nucleotides match TRBD1. V trimming: 3 bases; J trimming: 6 bases; junction bases outside the gene matches: 5. The length of the CDR3 is 15 residues. Germline lookup yields CDR1 SEHNR and CDR2 FQNEAQ (reference sequence). The CDR3 loop is CASSFSGQGIQPQHF. CDR3 nucleotides: TGTGCCAGCAGCTTTTCGGGACAGGGGATTCAGCCCCAGCATTTT.

The gene calls are TRBV24-1 and TRBJ2-5; the D gene is possibly TRBD1 (5 bases). Trimming removed 1 base from V and 3 bases from J, with 8 bases in between. The CDR3 has 14 amino acids. Germline V gene lookup returns CDR1 KGHDR and CDR2 SFDVKD. CDR3 region: CATSDFGREETQYF. Here the CDR3 DNA reads TGTGCCACCAGTGATTTTGGCAGGGAAGAGACCCAGTACTTC.

The chain has TRBV27 and TRBJ1-5, with unresolved D. Germline V gives CDR1 MNHEY, CDR2 SMNVEV (reference sequence). With 1 base removed from V and 0 bases from J, the gap between germline ends came to 25 bases. The CDR3 is 21 residues long. CDR3 protein: CASSLFANSGSFGGSNQPQHF. The CDR3 DNA sequence: TGTGCCAGCAGTTTATTCGCAAACTCGGGCTCCTTCGGAGGTAGCAATCAGCCCCAGCATTTT.